This T cell receptor beta chain was found in a study of preoperative IRX-2 immunotherapy in early breast cancer. Treatment given: preoperative locoregional IRX-2 cytokine immunotherapy. Patients received preoperative, locoregional IRX-2 cytokine immunotherapy in a phase Ib study. Trimming stripped 1 base from V and 3 bases from J, with 10 bases between. Germline assignment: CDR1 LGHNA and CDR2 YNFKEQ. There are 14 residues in the CDR3. Here immunoSEQ multiplex PCR was the method, and the copy in TCRdb shows in-frame clones only, minus some. The sample has some 25,000 clones, around 91% seen once. This receptor was identified in a human donor with breast cancer. This specimen consisted of tumor tissue, obtained after IRX-2 immunotherapy. The chain has TRBV4-2 and TRBJ2-7; D is possibly TRBD2 (5 bases). The CDR3 spells CASSQGAGSYEQYF. The CDR3 DNA reads TGTGCCAGCAGCCAAGGGGCGGGTAGCTACGAGCAGTACTTC.